Listed below are T cell receptor beta chains from one sample, sequenced in a study of T cell changes during pregnancy in multiple sclerosis. The method was immunoSEQ multiplex PCR; TCRdb's version includes in-frame clones alone and lacks a portion of them. In the table there are 75,000 to 95,000 clones, about 92% of which are singletons. The sequencing here drew on peripheral blood, taken in the first trimester of pregnancy. The origin of the receptors is a female donor with multiple sclerosis, enrolled in a pregnancy study. CDR3s include the opening cysteine and the closing phenylalanine or tryptophan. The D gene is left open where the match is weak. Size is stated for part of the rows, as once, few or many counts, or as a class when the clone is expanded.

NA	TRBV19	NA	TRBJ2-1	14	TGTGCCAGTAGTATCCTGACTAGTGCCGATGAGCAGTTCTTC	CASSILTSADEQFF
TRBD1	TRBV19	NA	TRBJ2-2	15	TGTGCCAGTAGTATTGGGGACAGCCTCACCGGGGAGCTGTTTTTT	CASSIGDSLTGELFF
NA	TRBV4-2	NA	TRBJ2-3	14	TGTGCCAGCAGCCAAGTCTGGGCCACAGATACGCAGTATTTT	CASSQVWATDTQYF
NA	TRBV28	NA	TRBJ2-2	15	TGTGCCAGCAGTTTCGGAAGGCCGGGCACCGGGGAGCTGTTTTTT	CASSFGRPGTGELFF
NA	TRBV9	NA	TRBJ2-3	16	TGTGCCAGCAGCGTAGGCTCCGGAGGCTTCACAGATACGCAGTATTTT	CASSVGSGGFTDTQYF
NA	TRBV6-5	NA	TRBJ1-1	14	TGTGCCAGCAGTTACGACAGCCAGAGCACTGAAGCTTTCTTT	CASSYDSQSTEAFF
NA	TRBV6-1	NA	TRBJ1-1	14	TGTGCCAGCAGTGACGGGGAAGTTGGCACTGAAGCTTTCTTT	CASSDGEVGTEAFF
NA	TRBV29-1	NA	TRBJ1-4	12	TGCAGCGTTTTGTCAGGAAGAGAAAAACTGTTTTTT	CSVLSGREKLFF
TRBD1	TRBV7-8	once	TRBJ2-6	17	TGTGCCAGCCAACAAAGACAGGGGGCTGGTGGGGCCAACGTCCTGACTTTC	CASQQRQGAGGANVLTF
TRBD2	TRBV6-4	NA	TRBJ2-3	15	TGTGCCAGCAGTGAAGGGCGGGAGGACACAGATACGCAGTATTTT	CASSEGREDTDTQYF
TRBD2	TRBV5-1	NA	TRBJ2-1	14	TGCGCCAGCAGCTTGGGACTAGCGTCGATTGAGCAGTTCTTC	CASSLGLASIEQFF
NA	TRBV30	once	TRBJ1-4	15	TGTGCCTGGAGGGGAGGACATGGCCGGGATGAAAAACTGTTTTTT	CAWRGGHGRDEKLFF
NA	TRBV19	NA	TRBJ1-1	12	TGTGCCAGTAGTCCCCCCGGGGCTGAAGCTTTCTTT	CASSPPGAEAFF
TRBD2	TRBV7-9	NA	TRBJ2-1	17	TGTGCCAGCAGCTTAACTAGTCGCGGGAGACTAGGCAATGAGCAGTTCTTC	CASSLTSRGRLGNEQFF
TRBD2	TRBV7-2	NA	TRBJ2-5	15	TGTGCCAGCACGCGGGGGAGCGGGACCGGGGAGACCCAGTACTTC	CASTRGSGTGETQYF
NA	TRBV7-9	NA	TRBJ1-3	12	TGTGCCAGCCCCACGGGAGGAAACACCATATATTTT	CASPTGGNTIYF
NA	TRBV19	NA	TRBJ1-1	16	TGTGCCAGTAGTATTGGAGGTGGGGTCGAGAACACTGAAGCTTTCTTT	CASSIGGGVENTEAFF
TRBD1	TRBV27	NA	TRBJ1-3	15	TGTGCCAGCAGTTTGAGAGGGGGCTCCGGAAACACCATATATTTT	CASSLRGGSGNTIYF
NA	TRBV29-1	NA	TRBJ1-3	15	TGCAGCGTTGTAGGCCTGGCAGGCTCTGGAAACACCATATATTTT	CSVVGLAGSGNTIYF
TRBD1	TRBV5-6	NA	TRBJ1-2	15	TGTGCCAGCAGCTTGGCGACAGGGGTTCGCTATGGCTACACCTTC	CASSLATGVRYGYTF
NA	TRBV7-2	NA	TRBJ2-3	18	TGTGCCAGCAGGGCAAGACTAACAGGGGCCTCGGGAGCAGATACGCAGTATTTT	CASRARLTGASGADTQYF
TRBD2	TRBV7-9	NA	TRBJ2-7	14	TGTGCCACCGAGGGGCCCGGGGGGAACTACGAGCAGTACTTC	CATEGPGGNYEQYF
TRBD2	TRBV5-5	NA	TRBJ2-7	16	TGTGCCAGCAGCACCTCTCCTAGCGGGGGCTCCTACGAGCAGTACTTC	CASSTSPSGGSYEQYF
TRBD2	TRBV4-1	NA	TRBJ2-3	15	TGCGCCAGCAGCCTACTAGCGGGAGGTAGGGATACGCAGTATTTT	CASSLLAGGRDTQYF
NA	TRBV2	NA	TRBJ2-1	10	TGTGCCAGCGCCGGAGGGGAGCAGTTCTTC	CASAGGEQFF
TRBD1	TRBV5-1	NA	TRBJ2-2	16	TGCGCCAGCAGCTTGGTGGGGGACAGGGCGAGCGGGGAGCTGTTTTTT	CASSLVGDRASGELFF
TRBD1	TRBV9	once	TRBJ2-5	14	TGTGCCAGCAGCGGACAGGGGGCACGGGAGACCCAGTACTTC	CASSGQGARETQYF
NA	TRBV6-1	NA	TRBJ1-2	13	TGTGCCAGCAACCTGGACAGAGTCTATGGCTACACCTTC	CASNLDRVYGYTF
TRBD1	TRBV18	NA	TRBJ1-1	14	TGTGCCAGCTCACGGACAGGGAGAAACACTGAAGCTTTCTTT	CASSRTGRNTEAFF
NA	TRBV6-5	NA	TRBJ2-5	14	TGTGCCAGCAGCCCCGGCACAGGGATAGAGACCCAGTACTTC	CASSPGTGIETQYF
TRBD1	TRBV7-3	NA	TRBJ2-3	14	TGTGCCAGCAGCCGACAGGGGGCGATAGATACGCAGTATTTT	CASSRQGAIDTQYF
TRBD2	TRBV4-3	NA	TRBJ2-3	17	TGCGCCAGCAGCCAAGATCTTACTAGCGGGAGATCCGATACGCAGTATTTT	CASSQDLTSGRSDTQYF
NA	TRBV30	NA	TRBJ1-2	14	TGTGCCTGGAGTTTGGGGCCCCGAAACTATGGCTACACCTTC	CAWSLGPRNYGYTF
NA	TRBV27	NA	TRBJ1-5	15	TGTGCCAGCAGCCTACAGGGTTTGGCCAATCAGCCCCAGCATTTT	CASSLQGLANQPQHF
NA	TRBV5-1	NA	TRBJ2-3	17	TGCGCCAGCAGCTTGGATCCTAGCGGAGGGGGGGCAGATACGCAGTATTTT	CASSLDPSGGGADTQYF
NA	TRBV9	few	TRBJ2-3	14	TGTGCCAGCAGCTTCCGGGACTTCACAGATACGCAGTATTTT	CASSFRDFTDTQYF
NA	TRBV25-1	NA	TRBJ2-7	12	TGTGCCAGCAGTGATCGGGGTTACGAGCAGTACTTC	CASSDRGYEQYF
TRBD1	TRBV5-1	NA	TRBJ1-1	14	TGCGCCAGCAGCTTGACAGGGGTGCACACTGAAGCTTTCTTT	CASSLTGVHTEAFF
TRBD2	TRBV5-5	NA	TRBJ2-7	16	TGTGCCAGCAGCTTGGTAGCGACTAGCGACTACTACGAGCAGTACTTC	CASSLVATSDYYEQYF
NA	TRBV13	NA	TRBJ2-5	15	TGTGCCAGCAGCTTAGGCGGAGGGCTGGAAGAGACCCAGTACTTC	CASSLGGGLEETQYF
NA	TRBV2	NA	TRBJ1-5	16	TGTGCCAGCAGTGGACCCGGGAGAAGGAGCAATCAGCCCCAGCATTTT	CASSGPGRRSNQPQHF
NA	TRBV7-2	NA	TRBJ1-2	12	TGTGCCAGCAGCTTCCTCAACTATGGCTACACCTTC	CASSFLNYGYTF
TRBD1	TRBV27	NA	TRBJ1-5	16	TGTGCCAGCAGTTTGACAGGGGCCTATAGCAATCAGCCCCAGCATTTT	CASSLTGAYSNQPQHF
TRBD1	TRBV7-8	NA	TRBJ2-1	16	TGTGCCAGCAGTTATACCGGGACAGGGGCCTACAATGAGCAGTTCTTC	CASSYTGTGAYNEQFF
NA	TRBV19	few	TRBJ1-5	16	TGTGCCAGTAGTCTCTCCCCCATGACGGGGAATCAGCCCCAGCATTTT	CASSLSPMTGNQPQHF
TRBD2	TRBV18	NA	TRBJ2-3	17	TGTGCCAGCTCACCACAACCCGGGACTAGCTTCTCAGATACGCAGTATTTT	CASSPQPGTSFSDTQYF
NA	TRBV9	NA	TRBJ1-1	15	TGTGCCAGCGGACAGACGGACGGGAGGGGGACTGAAGCTTTCTTT	CASGQTDGRGTEAFF
TRBD2	TRBV19	NA	TRBJ2-2	15	TGTGCCAAACACGGGGGGGCGCTGAGCACCGGGGAGCTGTTTTTT	CAKHGGALSTGELFF
NA	TRBV19	few	TRBJ1-1	14	TGTGCCAGTAGTTCATCAGGGGCTTACACTGAAGCTTTCTTT	CASSSSGAYTEAFF
TRBD2	TRBV2	NA	TRBJ2-5	13	TGTGCCAGCAGGCCTAGCGGGAAAGAGACCCAGTACTTC	CASRPSGKETQYF
TRBD1	TRBV5-1	once	TRBJ1-1	14	TGCGCCAGCGGGAAGGGGGCGAAGAACACTGAAGCTTTCTTT	CASGKGAKNTEAFF
TRBD1	TRBV4-2	NA	TRBJ1-2	16	TGTGCCAGCAGCTACGGACAGGGAGGGTTTGGTTTTGGCTACACCTTC	CASSYGQGGFGFGYTF
NA	TRBV29-1	NA	TRBJ2-1	12	TGCAGCGGGGGGGGCGGTTACAATGAGCAGTTCTTC	CSGGGGYNEQFF
TRBD1	TRBV19	NA	TRBJ1-1	12	TGTGCCAGTAGTATAAGGACAGGGGAAGCTTTCTTT	CASSIRTGEAFF
NA	TRBV11-3	once	TRBJ2-2	15	TGTGCCAGCAGCTTGAGGGGGGAGGGCACCGGGGAGCTGTTTTTT	CASSLRGEGTGELFF